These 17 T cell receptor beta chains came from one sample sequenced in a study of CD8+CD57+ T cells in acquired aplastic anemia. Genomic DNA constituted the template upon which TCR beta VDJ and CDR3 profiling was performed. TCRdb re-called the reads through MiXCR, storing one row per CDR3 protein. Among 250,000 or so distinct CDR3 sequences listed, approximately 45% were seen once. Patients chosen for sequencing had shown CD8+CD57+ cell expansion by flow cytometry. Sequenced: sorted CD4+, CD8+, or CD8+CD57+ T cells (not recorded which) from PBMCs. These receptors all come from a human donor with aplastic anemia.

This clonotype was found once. This CDR3 is CSVVRVSGGYTF. In DNA, the CDR3 is TGCAGCGTTGTTAGGGTGTCGGGCGGCTACACCTTC. V and J are TRBV29-1 and TRBJ1-2, with no clear D. The CDR3 has 12 amino acids. From germline, CDR1 is SQVTM and CDR2 ANQGSEA. The V end was cut by 4 bases, the J end by 8 bases, with 14 bases between.

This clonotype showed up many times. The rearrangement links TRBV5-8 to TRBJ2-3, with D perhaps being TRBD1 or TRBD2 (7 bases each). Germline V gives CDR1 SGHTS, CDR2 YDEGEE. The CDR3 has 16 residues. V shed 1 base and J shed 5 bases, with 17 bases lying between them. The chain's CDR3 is CASSLRQGGGIDTQYF. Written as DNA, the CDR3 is TGTGCCAGCAGCTTGCGACAGGGAGGGGGTATAGATACGCAGTATTTT.

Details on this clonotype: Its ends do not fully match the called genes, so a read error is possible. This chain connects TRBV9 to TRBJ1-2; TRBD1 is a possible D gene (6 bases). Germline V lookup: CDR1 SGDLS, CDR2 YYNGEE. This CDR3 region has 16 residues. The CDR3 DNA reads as TGTGGCAGCAGCCCGATTCAATCTACAGGGAGGATGGACTACACCTTC. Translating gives CGSSPIQSTGRMDYTF.

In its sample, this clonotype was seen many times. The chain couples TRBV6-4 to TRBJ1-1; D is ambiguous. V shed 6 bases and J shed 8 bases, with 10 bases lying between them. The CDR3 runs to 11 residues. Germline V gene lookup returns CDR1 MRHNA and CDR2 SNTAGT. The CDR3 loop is CASRDAGEAFF. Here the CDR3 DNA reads TGTGCCAGCAGGGATGCAGGCGAAGCTTTCTTT.

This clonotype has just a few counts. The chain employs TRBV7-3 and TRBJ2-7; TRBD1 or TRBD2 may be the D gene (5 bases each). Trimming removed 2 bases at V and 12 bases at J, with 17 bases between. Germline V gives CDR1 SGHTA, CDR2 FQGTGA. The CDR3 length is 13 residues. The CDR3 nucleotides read TGTGCCAGCAGCTTAGATCTAACGGGAAGGGGGTACTTC. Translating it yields CASSLDLTGRGYF. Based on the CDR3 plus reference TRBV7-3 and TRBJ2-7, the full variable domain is GAGVSQTPSNKVTEKGKYVELRCDPISGHTALYWYRQSLGQGPEFLIYFQGTGAADDSGLPNDRFFAVRPEGSVSTLKIQRTERGDSAVYLCASSLDLTGRGYFGPGTRLTVT.

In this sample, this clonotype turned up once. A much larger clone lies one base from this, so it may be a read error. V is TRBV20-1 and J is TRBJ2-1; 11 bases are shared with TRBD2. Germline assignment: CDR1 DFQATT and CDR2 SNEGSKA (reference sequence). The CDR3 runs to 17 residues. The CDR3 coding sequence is TGCAGTGCTAGAGTAGTCGATAGCGGGAGGGCCGGGGATGAGCAGTCCTTC. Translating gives CSARVVDSGRAGDEQSF.

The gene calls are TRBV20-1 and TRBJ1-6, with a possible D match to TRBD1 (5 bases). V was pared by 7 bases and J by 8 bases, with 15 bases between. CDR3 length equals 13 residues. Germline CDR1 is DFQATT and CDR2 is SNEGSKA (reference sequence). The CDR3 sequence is CSVQGSGYSPLHF. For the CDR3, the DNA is TGCAGTGTTCAGGGCTCGGGGTATTCACCCCTCCACTTT.

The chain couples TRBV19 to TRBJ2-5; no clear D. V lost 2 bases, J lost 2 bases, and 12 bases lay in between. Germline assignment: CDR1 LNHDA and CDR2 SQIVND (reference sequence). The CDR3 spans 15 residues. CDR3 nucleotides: TGTGCCAGTAGTATAACGGGTACACATCAAGAGACCCAGTACTTC. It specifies CASSITGTHQETQYF. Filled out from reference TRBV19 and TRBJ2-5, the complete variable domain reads DGGITQSPKYLFRKEGQNVTLSCEQNLNHDAMYWYRQDPGQGLRLIYYSQIVNDFQKGDIAEGYSVSREKKESFPLTVTSAQKNPTAFYLCASSITGTHQETQYFGPGTRLLVL.

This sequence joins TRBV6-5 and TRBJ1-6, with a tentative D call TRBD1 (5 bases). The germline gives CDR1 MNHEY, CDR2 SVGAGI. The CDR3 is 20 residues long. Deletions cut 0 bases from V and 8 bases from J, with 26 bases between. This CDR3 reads CASSYSSFSGTGEEDSPLHF. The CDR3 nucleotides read TGTGCCAGCAGTTACTCGTCGTTTTCCGGGACGGGAGAGGAGGATTCACCCCTCCACTTT.

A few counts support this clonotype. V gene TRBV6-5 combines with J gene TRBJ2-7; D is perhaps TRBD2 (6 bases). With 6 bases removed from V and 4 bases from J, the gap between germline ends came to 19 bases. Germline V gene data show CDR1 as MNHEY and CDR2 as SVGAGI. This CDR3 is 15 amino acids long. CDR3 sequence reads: CASSRSGSLSYEQYF. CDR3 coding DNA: TGTGCCAGCAGCCGTAGCGGATCCCTCTCTTACGAGCAGTACTTC.

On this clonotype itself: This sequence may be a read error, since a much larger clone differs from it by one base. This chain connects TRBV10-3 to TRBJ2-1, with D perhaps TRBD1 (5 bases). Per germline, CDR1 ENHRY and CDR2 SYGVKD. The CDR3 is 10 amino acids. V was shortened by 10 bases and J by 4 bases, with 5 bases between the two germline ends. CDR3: CANRYNEQFF. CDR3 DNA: TGTGCCAACAGGTACAATGAGCAGTTCTTC.

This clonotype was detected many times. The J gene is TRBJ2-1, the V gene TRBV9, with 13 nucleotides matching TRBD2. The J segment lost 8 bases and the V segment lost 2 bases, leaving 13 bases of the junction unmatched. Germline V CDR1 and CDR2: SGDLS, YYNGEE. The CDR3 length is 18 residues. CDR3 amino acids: CASSVTENGLAGADEQFF. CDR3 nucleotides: TGTGCCAGCAGCGTGACAGAAAATGGACTAGCGGGAGCGGATGAGCAGTTCTTC.

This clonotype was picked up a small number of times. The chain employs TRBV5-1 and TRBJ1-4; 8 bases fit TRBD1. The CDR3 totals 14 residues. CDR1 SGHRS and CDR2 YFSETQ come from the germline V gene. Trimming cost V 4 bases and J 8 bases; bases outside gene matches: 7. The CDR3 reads CASSGEDRDEKLFF. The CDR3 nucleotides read TGCGCCAGCAGCGGGGAGGACAGGGACGAAAAACTGTTTTTT.

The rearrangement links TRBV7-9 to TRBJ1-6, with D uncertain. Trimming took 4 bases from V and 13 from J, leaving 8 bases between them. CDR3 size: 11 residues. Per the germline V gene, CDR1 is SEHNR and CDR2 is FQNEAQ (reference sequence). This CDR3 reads CASSSTGPLHF. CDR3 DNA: TGTGCCAGCAGCTCCACTGGCCCCCTCCACTTT.

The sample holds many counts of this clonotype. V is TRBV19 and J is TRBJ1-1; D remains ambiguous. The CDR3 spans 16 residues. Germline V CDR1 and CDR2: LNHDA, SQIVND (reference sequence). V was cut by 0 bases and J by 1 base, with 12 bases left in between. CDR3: CASSIERVRGNTEAFF. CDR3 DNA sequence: TGTGCCAGTAGTATAGAGAGGGTTCGGGGGAACACTGAAGCTTTCTTT.

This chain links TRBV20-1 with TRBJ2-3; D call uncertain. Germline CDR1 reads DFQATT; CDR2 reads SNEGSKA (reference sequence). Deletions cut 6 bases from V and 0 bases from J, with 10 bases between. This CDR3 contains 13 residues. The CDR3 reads CSAPHGSTDTQYF. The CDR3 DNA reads TGCAGTGCCCCGCACGGTAGCACAGATACGCAGTATTTT.

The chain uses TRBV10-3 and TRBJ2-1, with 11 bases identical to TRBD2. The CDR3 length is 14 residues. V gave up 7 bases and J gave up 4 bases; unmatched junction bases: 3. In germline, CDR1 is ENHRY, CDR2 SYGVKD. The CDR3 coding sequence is TGTGCCATCATTACTAGCGGGGGTTACAATGAGCAGTTCTTC. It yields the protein CAIITSGGYNEQFF.